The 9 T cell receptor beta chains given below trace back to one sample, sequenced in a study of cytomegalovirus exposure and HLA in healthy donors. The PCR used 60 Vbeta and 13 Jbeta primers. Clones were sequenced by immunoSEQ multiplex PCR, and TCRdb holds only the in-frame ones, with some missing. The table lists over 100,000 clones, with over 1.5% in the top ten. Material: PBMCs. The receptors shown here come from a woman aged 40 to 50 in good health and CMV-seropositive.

CDR3 sequence (DNA): TGTGCCAGCAGTTTGGGAGGGATGAAGCCCCAGCATTTT. Protein sequence: CASSLGGMKPQHF. The V call is TRBV28, the J call TRBJ1-5, with D uncertain. The CDR3 is made up of 13 amino acids. The germline V gene encodes CDR1 MDHEN and CDR2 SYDVKM. The V end was cut by 3 bases, the J end by 8 bases, with 11 bases between.

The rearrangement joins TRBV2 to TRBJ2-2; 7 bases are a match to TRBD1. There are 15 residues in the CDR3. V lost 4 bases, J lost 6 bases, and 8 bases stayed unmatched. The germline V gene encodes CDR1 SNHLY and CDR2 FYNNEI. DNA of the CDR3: TGTGCCAGCAGTGTGCGACAGGGTACCGCCGGGGAGCTGTTTTTT. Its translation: CASSVRQGTAGELFF.

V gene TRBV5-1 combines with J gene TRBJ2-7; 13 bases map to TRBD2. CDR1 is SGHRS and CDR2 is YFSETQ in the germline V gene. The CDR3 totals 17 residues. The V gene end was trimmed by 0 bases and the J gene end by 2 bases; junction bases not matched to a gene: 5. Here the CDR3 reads CASSLGIGTSGTYEQYF. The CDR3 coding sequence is TGCGCCAGCAGCTTGGGAATCGGGACTAGCGGGACCTACGAGCAGTACTTC.

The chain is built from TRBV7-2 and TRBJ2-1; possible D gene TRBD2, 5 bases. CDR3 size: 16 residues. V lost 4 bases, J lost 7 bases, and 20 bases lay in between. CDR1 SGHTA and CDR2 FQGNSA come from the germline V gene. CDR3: CASSYPLSEQFNEQFF. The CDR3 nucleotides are TGTGCCAGCAGCTATCCCCTTAGCGAGCAATTTAATGAGCAGTTCTTC.

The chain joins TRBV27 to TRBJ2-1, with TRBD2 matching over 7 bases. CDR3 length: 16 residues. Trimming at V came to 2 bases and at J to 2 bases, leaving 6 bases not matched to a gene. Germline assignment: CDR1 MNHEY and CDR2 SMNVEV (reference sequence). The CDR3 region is CASSLAGALTYNEQFF. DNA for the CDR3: TGTGCCAGCAGTTTAGCGGGAGCCCTAACCTACAATGAGCAGTTCTTC.

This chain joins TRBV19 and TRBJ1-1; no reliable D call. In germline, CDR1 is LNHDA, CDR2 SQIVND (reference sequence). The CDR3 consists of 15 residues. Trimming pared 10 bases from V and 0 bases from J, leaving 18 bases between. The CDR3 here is CATISTRGMNTEAFF. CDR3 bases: TGTGCCACCATCTCTACACGGGGTATGAACACTGAAGCTTTCTTT. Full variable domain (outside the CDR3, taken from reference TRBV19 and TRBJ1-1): DGGITQSPKYLFRKEGQNVTLSCEQNLNHDAMYWYRQDPGQGLRLIYYSQIVNDFQKGDIAEGYSVSREKKESFPLTVTSAQKNPTAFYLCATISTRGMNTEAFFGQGTRLTVV.

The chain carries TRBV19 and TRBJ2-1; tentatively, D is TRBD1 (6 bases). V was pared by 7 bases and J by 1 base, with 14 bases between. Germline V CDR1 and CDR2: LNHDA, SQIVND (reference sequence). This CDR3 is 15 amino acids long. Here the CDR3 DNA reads TGTGCCAGTACCCCGGACAGATCTTCCTACAATGAGCAGTTCTTC. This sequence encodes CASTPDRSSYNEQFF. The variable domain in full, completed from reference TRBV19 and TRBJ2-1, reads DGGITQSPKYLFRKEGQNVTLSCEQNLNHDAMYWYRQDPGQGLRLIYYSQIVNDFQKGDIAEGYSVSREKKESFPLTVTSAQKNPTAFYLCASTPDRSSYNEQFFGPGTRLTVL.

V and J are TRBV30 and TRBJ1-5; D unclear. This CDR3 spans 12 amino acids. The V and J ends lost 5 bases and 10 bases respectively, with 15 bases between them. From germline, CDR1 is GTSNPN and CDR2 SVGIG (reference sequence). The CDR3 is CAWGRELGPQHF. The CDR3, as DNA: TGTGCCTGGGGAAGGGAGTTAGGCCCCCAGCATTTT.

CDR3: CASSQDAGFNGYTF. DNA for the CDR3: TGCGCCAGCAGCCAAGATGCGGGGTTTAATGGCTACACCTTC. The rearrangement links TRBV4-1 to TRBJ1-2, with D hard to call. V lost 0 bases and J 6 bases, leaving 11 bases between the germline ends. CDR1 is MGHRA, CDR2 YSYEKL, per germline. The CDR3 has 14 residues.